A selection of T cell receptor beta chains follows, all from one sample in a study of T cells in Graves' hyperthyroidism and ophthalmopathy. TCRdb redid the calling of the multiplex PCR reads with MiXCR, one entry per CDR3 protein. The data show roughly 170,000 distinct CDR3 sequences, about a sixth seen once. Sequenced: blood. These TCRs come from a woman aged 45-65 years with Graves' hyperthyroidism. Both conserved end residues are part of each CDR3. The D gene is left open where the match is weak. Size is stated for part of the rows, as once, few or many counts, or as a class when the clone is expanded.

j_call clone_size d_call cdr3_length v_call cdr3_aa cdr3_nt
TRBJ2-3 - TRBD2 16 TRBV5-1 CASSFTSGGRTDTQYF TGCGCCAGCAGCTTTACTAGCGGGGGGCGCACAGATACGCAGTATTTT
TRBJ1-1 - TRBD1 16 TRBV12-3/TRBV12-4 CASIDLGQGPNTEAFF TGTGCCAGCATCGATTTGGGACAGGGCCCTAACACTGAAGCTTTCTTT
TRBJ1-1 many - 14 TRBV28 CASSPDGGNTEAFF TGTGCCAGCAGTCCCGACGGGGGGAACACTGAAGCTTTCTTT
TRBJ1-6 many - 15 TRBV7-9 CASSLFGQLNSPLHF TGTGCCAGCAGCTTATTTGGACAGCTTAATTCACCCCTCCACTTT
TRBJ1-1 many - 14 TRBV5-1 CASSGRGQRSRAFF TGCGCCAGCAGCGGGAGGGGACAACGATCAAGAGCTTTCTTT
TRBJ2-3 - - 13 TRBV7-9 CASSLPVTDTQYF TGTGCCAGCAGCTTACCAGTCACAGATACGCAGTATTTT
TRBJ1-4 - - 14 TRBV5-1 CASSFEGPNEKLFF TGCGCCAGCAGCTTTGAAGGGCCGAATGAAAAACTGTTTTTT
TRBJ2-3 - TRBD1 17 TRBV5-8 CASSLEAAGGRIDTQYF TGTGCCAGCAGCTTGGAGGCTGCAGGGGGTCGGATAGATACGCAGTATTTT
TRBJ2-7 - TRBD1 14 TRBV7-9 CASSSTGGTYEQYF TGTGCCAGCAGCTCGACAGGGGGGACCTACGAGCAGTACTTC
TRBJ1-2 many - 12 TRBV24-1 CAHPRNNYGYTF TGTGCCCACCCCAGGAATAACTATGGCTACACCTTC
TRBJ2-2 - TRBD2 16 TRBV4-1 CASSPHGLAKPGELFF TGCGCCAGCAGCCCGCATGGACTAGCGAAGCCCGGGGAGCTGTTTTTT
TRBJ2-1 - - 10 TRBV29-1 CSVGHGEQFF TGCAGCGTTGGACACGGTGAGCAGTTCTTC
TRBJ2-5 many TRBD1 15 TRBV3-1 CASSQDSGQGQTQYF TGTGCCAGCAGCCAAGACAGCGGACAGGGACAGACCCAGTACTTC
TRBJ1-4 many - 16 TRBV6-1 CASGGGMGRFNEKLFF TGTGCCAGCGGCGGGGGAATGGGGCGTTTTAATGAAAAACTGTTTTTT
TRBJ2-1 - TRBD2 15 TRBV20-1 CSAGTSGRANNEQFF TGCAGTGCTGGGACGAGCGGGAGGGCCAACAATGAGCAGTTCTTC
TRBJ2-1 many TRBD1 15 TRBV7-2 CASSPRQGRAREQFF TGTGCCAGCAGCCCCCGACAGGGTCGGGCAAGAGAGCAGTTCTTC
TRBJ1-2 many TRBD1 15 TRBV12-5 CASGLALRGNYGYTF TGTGCTAGTGGTTTGGCCCTCAGGGGGAACTATGGCTACACCTTC
TRBJ2-1 many TRBD2 15 TRBV19 CASSHSGGVANEQFF TGTGCCAGTAGTCATAGCGGGGGGGTCGCCAATGAGCAGTTCTTC
TRBJ2-1 many - 11 TRBV20-1 CSARRNNEQFF TGCAGTGCTAGACGGAACAATGAGCAGTTCTTC
TRBJ2-7 many - 12 TRBV11-2 CASSLDRGEQYF TGTGCCAGCAGCTTAGATCGCGGCGAGCAGTACTTC
TRBJ1-5 many - 13 TRBV7-9 CASSLAGSQPQHF TGTGCCAGCAGCTTAGCGGGGTCTCAGCCCCAGCATTTT
TRBJ2-1 many TRBD2 16 TRBV14 CASSLLKRGADNEQFF TGTGCCAGCAGCCTGCTTAAGCGGGGGGCTGACAATGAGCAGTTCTTC
TRBJ1-1 many - 14 TRBV12-3/TRBV12-4 CASSLLGSNTEAFF TGTGCCAGCAGTTTACTGGGCTCGAACACTGAAGCTTTCTTT
TRBJ2-2 many - 13 TRBV12-3/TRBV12-4 CASRRWRPGELFF TGTGCCAGCAGGAGATGGAGGCCCGGGGAGCTGTTTTTT
TRBJ1-5 many TRBD1 15 TRBV19 CASSISGGFNQPQHF TGTGCCAGTAGTATATCAGGGGGCTTCAATCAGCCCCAGCATTTT
TRBJ2-5 many - 12 TRBV6-1 CASRVGGETQYF TGTGCCAGCAGGGTCGGGGGAGAGACCCAGTACTTC
TRBJ2-3 many - 16 TRBV28 CASSSRTALRTDTQYF TGTGCCAGCAGTTCCCGGACAGCCCTCCGGACAGATACGCAGTATTTT
TRBJ2-3 once TRBD1 14 TRBV7-2 CASLRQGASDTQYF TGTGCCAGCCTCAGACAGGGGGCGAGTGATACGCAGTATTTT
TRBJ1-4 few - 15 TRBV7-9 CASSLGGAGSEKLFF TGTGCCAGCAGCTTAGGAGGGGCCGGGAGTGAAAAACTGTTTTTT
TRBJ2-5 few - 16 TRBV3-1 CASSPQAGGGEETQYF TGTGCCAGCAGCCCCCAGGCGGGCGGAGGCGAGGAGACCCAGTACTTC
TRBJ2-5 - TRBD1 14 TRBV20-1 CSARQGAVGETQYF TGCAGTGCTAGACAGGGGGCGGTCGGGGAGACCCAGTACTTC
TRBJ1-2 many - 15 TRBV7-9 CASSPGGGARRGYTF TGTGCCAGCAGCCCCGGGGGGGGGGCGCGCCGCGGCTACACCTTC
TRBJ2-3 many - 15 TRBV2 CASSRAGSSADTQYF TGTGCCAGCAGCCGCGCTGGATCTTCTGCTGATACGCAGTATTTT
TRBJ1-6 - TRBD1 14 TRBV12-3/TRBV12-4 CASRGGTANSPLHF TGTGCCAGCAGAGGAGGGACAGCGAATTCACCCCTCCACTTT
TRBJ2-7 - - 15 TRBV6-5 CASSSPEIRSYEQYF TGTGCCAGCAGTTCCCCGGAGATACGCTCCTACGAGCAGTACTTC
TRBJ1-5 - - 13 TRBV12-3/TRBV12-4 CASTNSQNQPQHF TGTGCCAGCACGAACAGTCAGAATCAGCCCCAGCATTTT
TRBJ2-2 few - 16 TRBV5-1 CASSYRDTSNTGELFF TGCGCCAGCAGCTACCGGGACACCTCGAACACCGGGGAGCTGTTTTTT
TRBJ2-1 many - 13 TRBV19 CASSRDLYNEQFF TGTGCCAGTAGTAGGGACCTATACAATGAGCAGTTCTTC
TRBJ2-1 many TRBD2 16 TRBV9 CASSVQGGGAYNEQFF TGTGCCAGCAGCGTACAGGGCGGGGGGGCCTACAATGAGCAGTTCTTC
TRBJ1-1 many - 12 TRBV3-1 CASGLVGTEAFF TGTGCCAGCGGATTGGTGGGCACTGAAGCTTTCTTT
TRBJ1-2 many - 14 TRBV28 CASSLRSGLWGYTF TGTGCCAGCAGTTTACGCTCAGGGTTATGGGGCTACACCTTC
TRBJ2-7 many TRBD2 15 TRBV7-2 CASGPSGGLSYEQYF TGTGCCAGCGGCCCAAGCGGGGGCCTCTCCTACGAGCAGTACTTC
TRBJ2-2 - - 17 TRBV18 CASSPTGNSRVNGELFF TGTGCCAGCTCACCAACGGGGAACTCCCGGGTCAACGGGGAGCTGTTTTTT
TRBJ1-6 many - 13 TRBV12-3/TRBV12-4 CASSLQDRSPLHF TGTGCCAGCAGTTTACAGGATCGCTCACCCCTCCACTTT
TRBJ1-2 many - 12 TRBV20-1 CSAIRGAEGYTF TGCAGTGCTATTAGGGGGGCAGAAGGCTACACCTTC
TRBJ2-1 few - 16 TRBV7-9 CASSPPRQRSYNEQFF TGTGCCAGCAGTCCCCCACGCCAGCGCTCATACAATGAGCAGTTCTTC
TRBJ1-1 many TRBD1 16 TRBV5-1 CASSLGDRLGATEAFF TGCGCCAGCAGCTTGGGGGACAGGTTGGGTGCCACTGAAGCTTTCTTT
TRBJ2-2 many TRBD2 17 TRBV7-3 CASSLTTSGGVVGELFF TGTGCCAGCAGCTTAACGACTAGCGGGGGTGTGGTCGGGGAGCTGTTTTTT
TRBJ2-5 - - 15 TRBV29-1 CSVEDPERVPETQYF TGCAGCGTTGAAGATCCCGAGAGGGTCCCCGAGACCCAGTACTTC
TRBJ1-2 many - 14 TRBV6-1 CASRMGTEIYGYTF TGTGCCAGCAGAATGGGGACCGAGATTTATGGCTACACCTTC
TRBJ1-5 many - 18 TRBV19 CASSIDYLPREGGQPQHF TGTGCCAGTAGTATAGATTACCTCCCCAGGGAGGGTGGTCAGCCCCAGCATTTT
TRBJ2-7 - - 13 TRBV20-1 CSARDTTTYEQYF TGCAGTGCTAGAGATACGACAACCTACGAGCAGTACTTC
TRBJ2-7 many TRBD2 13 TRBV2 CASWSGGAYEQYF TGTGCCAGTTGGAGCGGGGGGGCCTACGAGCAGTACTTC
TRBJ1-1 few TRBD1 15 TRBV5-1 CASSPWTGTNTEAFF TGCGCCAGCAGCCCCTGGACAGGGACGAACACTGAAGCTTTCTTT
TRBJ2-3 many TRBD1 15 TRBV3-1 CASSPRQGPTDTQYF TGTGCCAGCAGCCCCCGACAGGGCCCCACAGATACGCAGTATTTT
TRBJ1-3 many - 13 TRBV7-2 CASSPSEGNTIYF TGTGCCAGCAGCCCCTCTGAGGGAAACACCATATATTTT
TRBJ2-3 few - 17 TRBV4-2 CASSQESPYSSTDTQYF TGTGCCAGCAGCCAAGAATCTCCTTACTCTAGCACAGATACGCAGTATTTT
TRBJ1-5 few - 14 TRBV6-1 CASSEAGLNQPQHF TGTGCCAGCAGTGAAGCGGGTCTTAATCAGCCCCAGCATTTT
TRBJ2-7 many - 13 TRBV5-6 CASSRDPSYEQYF TGTGCCAGCAGCCGGGATCCCTCCTACGAGCAGTACTTC